The sequence of this TCR beta chain was determined in a study of blood T cell repertoires in COVID-19. Assay used: immunoSEQ multiplex PCR; TCRdb lists only in-frame clones, some missing. The sample contains hundreds of thousands of clones, around 89% of which appear only once. This CDR3 comprises 18 residues. Germline CDR1 and CDR2: WSHSY and SAAADI. The V end was cut by 2 bases, the J end by 2 bases, with 21 bases between. V is TRBV10-2 and J is TRBJ1-2; tentatively, D is TRBD1 (5 bases). Sequencing was carried out using PBMCs or T cells enriched from blood (not recorded which). The receptor was derived from a man in his late teens or twenties who had recovered from COVID-19. The CDR3 spells CASSEPAPFRQSNYGYTF. As DNA, the CDR3 is TGCGCCAGCAGTGAGCCGGCCCCTTTTCGACAGTCGAACTATGGCTACACCTTC.